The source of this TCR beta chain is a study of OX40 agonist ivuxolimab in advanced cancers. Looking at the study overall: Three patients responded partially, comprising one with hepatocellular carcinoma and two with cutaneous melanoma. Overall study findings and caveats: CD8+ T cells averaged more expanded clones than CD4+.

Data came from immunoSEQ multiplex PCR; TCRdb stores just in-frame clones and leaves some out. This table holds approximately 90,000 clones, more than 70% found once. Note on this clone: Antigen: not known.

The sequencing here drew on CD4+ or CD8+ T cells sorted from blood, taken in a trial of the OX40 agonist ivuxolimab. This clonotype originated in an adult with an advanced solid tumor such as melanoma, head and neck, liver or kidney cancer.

CDR3 DNA: TGTGCCAGTAGTACGACTAGGTTGAGTACAGATACGCAGTATTTT. This codes for CASSTTRLSTDTQYF. The V gene is TRBV19, the J gene TRBJ2-3; D possibly corresponds to TRBD2 (6 bases). This CDR3 is 15 amino acids long. V was shortened by 4 bases and J by 3 bases, with 14 bases between the two germline ends. Germline values: CDR1 LNHDA, CDR2 SQIVND (reference sequence).